This TCR beta chain is drawn from a study of human T cells and chemical hapten exposure. About the research overall: Application of 0.01% DPC to the upper back was done by patch test, with a reading at 6 days.

This clonotype was detected ten times or more. The antigen is not known. The time point was: patch test 1, 2 weeks after DPC sensitization. Treatment denoted: therapeutic diphenylcyclopropenone sensitization with weekly scalp DPC. Ahead of applying each patch test, blood was sampled. Points from the study as a whole: Sensitizing to DPC left TCRs with a frequency above 1 in 1000 unaltered. While controls formed fewer of them, expanded TCRs formed significantly more large CDR3 similarity clusters.

MiXCR was run by TCRdb on the RACE reads, yielding one entry per CDR3 protein. The sample includes about 82,000 distinct CDR3 sequences, about 10% seen only once; the top ten take 4% to 5.5%. Trimming took off 0 bases at V and 0 bases at J, with 12 bases between the two ends. The germline V gene has CDR1 SGHTA and CDR2 FQGNSA. The CDR3 consists of 18 residues. The sample here was whole blood, taken in connection with sensitization to the hapten diphenylcyclopropenone (DPC). The clonotype was recovered from a woman in her fifties or sixties with alopecia areata. Some clones in this sample may be carry-over from other donors' samples. This chain uses TRBV7-2 with TRBJ2-6; D not certain. The CDR3 spells CASSLAPTLSSGANVLTF. CDR3 nucleotide sequence: TGTGCCAGCAGCTTAGCGCCGACCTTGAGCTCTGGGGCCAACGTCCTGACTTTC.